The T cell receptor beta chain under discussion was sequenced for a study of T cell repertoires in cytomegalovirus infection. Study as a whole: Matching HLA type, along with CMV infection, was indicated by public TCR beta signatures.

TCRdb re-analysed the reads in MiXCR, keeping a single row per CDR3 protein. Of tens of thousands of distinct CDR3 sequences in the sample, about 4.2% were seen once. Germline assignment: CDR1 SEHNR and CDR2 FQNEAQ (reference sequence). The CDR3 loop spans 14 amino acids. The V end was cut by 5 bases, the J end by 7 bases, with 14 bases between. A word on this clonotype: Its antigen is not identified.

Points from the study as a whole: Dominant in the ex vivo response were TCR beta clonotypes restricted by HLA-C and specific for CMV.

The chain couples TRBV7-9 to TRBJ1-4; maybe TRBD1 (5 bases). The sequence was obtained from a human donor in good health (CMV status not recorded). Some clones in this sample may be carry-over from other donors' samples. The sample was PBMCs. The CDR3 here is CASSLSTQGEKLFF. The CDR3 region has the DNA TGTGCCAGCAGCCTAAGTACCCAGGGTGAAAAACTGTTTTTT.